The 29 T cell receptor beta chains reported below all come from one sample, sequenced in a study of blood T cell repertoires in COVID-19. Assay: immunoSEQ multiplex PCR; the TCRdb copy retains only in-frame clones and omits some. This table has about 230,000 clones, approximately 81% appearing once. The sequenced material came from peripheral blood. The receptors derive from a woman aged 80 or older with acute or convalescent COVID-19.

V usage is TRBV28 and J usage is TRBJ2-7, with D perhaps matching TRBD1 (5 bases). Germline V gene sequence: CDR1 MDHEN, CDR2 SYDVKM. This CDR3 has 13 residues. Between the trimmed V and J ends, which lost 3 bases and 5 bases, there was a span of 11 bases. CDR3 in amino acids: CASSFNRRDEQYF. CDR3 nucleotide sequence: TGTGCCAGCAGTTTTAACAGGCGCGACGAGCAGTACTTC.

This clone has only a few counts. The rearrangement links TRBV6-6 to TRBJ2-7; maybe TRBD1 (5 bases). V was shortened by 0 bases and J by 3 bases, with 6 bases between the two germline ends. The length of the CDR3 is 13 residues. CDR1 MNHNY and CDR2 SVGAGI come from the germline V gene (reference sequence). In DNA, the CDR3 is TGTGCCAGCAGTTACTCAGGGGTCTACGAGCAGTACTTC. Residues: CASSYSGVYEQYF.

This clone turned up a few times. For the CDR3, the DNA is TGTGCCAGCAGTGAAGCGGGGGGAGGGGAAGGCTATGGCTACACCTTC. Translating it yields CASSEAGGGEGYGYTF. This sequence joins TRBV6-1 and TRBJ1-2; D is perhaps TRBD1 (5 bases). V was shortened by 0 bases and J by 4 bases, with 15 bases between the two germline ends. The CDR3 covers 16 residues. Germline CDR1 and CDR2: MNHNS and SASEGT.

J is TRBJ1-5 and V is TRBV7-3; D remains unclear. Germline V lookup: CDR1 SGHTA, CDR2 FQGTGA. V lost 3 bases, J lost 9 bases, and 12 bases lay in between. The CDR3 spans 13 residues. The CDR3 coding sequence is TGTGCCAGCAGCTTTTCGGTTAATTCGCCCCAGCATTTT. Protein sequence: CASSFSVNSPQHF.

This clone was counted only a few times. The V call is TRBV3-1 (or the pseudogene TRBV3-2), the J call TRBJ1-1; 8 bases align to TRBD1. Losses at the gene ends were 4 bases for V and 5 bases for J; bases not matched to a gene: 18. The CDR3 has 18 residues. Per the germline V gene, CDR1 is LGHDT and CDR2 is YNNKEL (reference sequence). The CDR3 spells CASSLTRTGTGRGTEAFF. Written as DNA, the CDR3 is TGTGCCAGCAGCCTGACTCGAACCGGGACAGGTAGAGGAACTGAAGCTTTCTTT.

The CDR3 reads CAISGQGQETQYF. The DNA of the CDR3 is TGTGCCATCAGTGGACAGGGCCAAGAGACCCAGTACTTC. The V call is TRBV10-3, the J call TRBJ2-5, with TRBD1 identical over 7 bases. The CDR3 has 13 amino acids. The germline V gene has CDR1 ENHRY and CDR2 SYGVKD. V lost 4 bases, J lost 1 base, and 0 bases stayed unmatched.

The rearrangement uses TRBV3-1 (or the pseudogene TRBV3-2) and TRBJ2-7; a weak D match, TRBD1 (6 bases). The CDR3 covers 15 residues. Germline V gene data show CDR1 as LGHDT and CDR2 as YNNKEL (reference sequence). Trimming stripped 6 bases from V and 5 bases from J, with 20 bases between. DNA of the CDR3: TGTGCCAGCAGGCTAACACAGGGAGCGATGGACGAGCAGTACTTC. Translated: CASRLTQGAMDEQYF.

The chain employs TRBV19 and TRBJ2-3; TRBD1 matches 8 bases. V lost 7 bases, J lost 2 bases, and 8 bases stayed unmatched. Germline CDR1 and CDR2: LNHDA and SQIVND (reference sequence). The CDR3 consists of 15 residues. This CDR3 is CASTQGQVVTDTQYF. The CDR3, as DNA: TGTGCCAGTACCCAGGGACAGGTGGTCACAGATACGCAGTATTTT.

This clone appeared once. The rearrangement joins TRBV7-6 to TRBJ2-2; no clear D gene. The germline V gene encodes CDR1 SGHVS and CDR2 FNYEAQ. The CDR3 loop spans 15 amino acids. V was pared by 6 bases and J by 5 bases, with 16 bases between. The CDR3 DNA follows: TGTGCCAGCAGTCAGACGGTAACGAGGACCGGGGAGCTGTTTTTT. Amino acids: CASSQTVTRTGELFF.

CDR3 sequence: CATRGPGYEQYF. CDR3 DNA: TGTGCCACTAGGGGGCCTGGTTACGAGCAGTACTTC. The chain combines TRBV19 with TRBJ2-7; 7 bases agree with TRBD1. This CDR3 is 12 amino acids long. The junction had 7 bases not matched to a gene; V was cut back by 10 bases and J by 4 bases. Germline CDR1 reads LNHDA; CDR2 reads SQIVND (reference sequence).

CDR3 sequence (DNA): TGTGCCAGCAGCCGGAGTCTCACAGGGGATGGTTGGGATACGCAGTATTTT. Its protein product is CASSRSLTGDGWDTQYF. This chain uses TRBV7-9 with TRBJ2-3; 7 bases are a match to TRBD1. The germline V gene has CDR1 SEHNR and CDR2 FQNEAQ (reference sequence). This CDR3 comprises 17 residues. The J segment lost 6 bases and the V segment lost 5 bases, leaving 17 bases of the junction unmatched.

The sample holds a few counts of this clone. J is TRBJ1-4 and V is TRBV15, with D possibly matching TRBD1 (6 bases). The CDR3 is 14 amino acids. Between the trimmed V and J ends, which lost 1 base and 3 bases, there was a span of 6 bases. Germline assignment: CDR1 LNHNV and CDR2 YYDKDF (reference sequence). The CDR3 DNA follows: TGTGCCACCAGCAGAGGGACAGCTAATGAAAAACTGTTTTTT. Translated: CATSRGTANEKLFF.

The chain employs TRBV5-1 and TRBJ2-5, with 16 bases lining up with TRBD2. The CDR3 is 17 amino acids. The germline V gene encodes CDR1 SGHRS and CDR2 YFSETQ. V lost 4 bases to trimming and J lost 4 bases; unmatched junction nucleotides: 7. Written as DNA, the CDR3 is TGCGCCAGCAGCGGGTCCGGGACTAGCGGGGGGGCAGAGACCCAGTACTTC. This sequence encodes CASSGSGTSGGAETQYF.

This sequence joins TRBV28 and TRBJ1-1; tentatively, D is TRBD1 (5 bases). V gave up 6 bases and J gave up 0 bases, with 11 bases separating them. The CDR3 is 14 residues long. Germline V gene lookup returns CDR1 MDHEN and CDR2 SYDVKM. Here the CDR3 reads CASRSDRLNTEAFF. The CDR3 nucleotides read TGTGCCAGCAGGTCTGACAGACTGAACACTGAAGCTTTCTTT.

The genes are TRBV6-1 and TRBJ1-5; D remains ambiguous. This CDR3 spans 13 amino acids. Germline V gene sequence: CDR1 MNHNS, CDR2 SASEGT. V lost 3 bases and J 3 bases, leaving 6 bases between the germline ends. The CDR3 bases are TGTGCCAGCAGTGACCAGTCCAATCAGCCCCAGCATTTT. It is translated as CASSDQSNQPQHF.

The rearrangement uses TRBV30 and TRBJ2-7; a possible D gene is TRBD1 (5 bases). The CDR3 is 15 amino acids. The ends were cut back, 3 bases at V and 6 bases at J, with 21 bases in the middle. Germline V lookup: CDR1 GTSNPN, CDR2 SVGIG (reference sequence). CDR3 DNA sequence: TGTGCCTGGAGCCTGTATAAGGTGGGGCGTAGCGAGCAGTACTTC. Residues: CAWSLYKVGRSEQYF.

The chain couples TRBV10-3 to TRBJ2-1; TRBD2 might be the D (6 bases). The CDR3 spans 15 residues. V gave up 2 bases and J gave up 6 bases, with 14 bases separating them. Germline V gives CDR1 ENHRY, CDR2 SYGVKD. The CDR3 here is CAISERAGQFNEQFF. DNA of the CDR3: TGTGCCATCAGTGAGAGGGCGGGGCAGTTCAATGAGCAGTTCTTC.

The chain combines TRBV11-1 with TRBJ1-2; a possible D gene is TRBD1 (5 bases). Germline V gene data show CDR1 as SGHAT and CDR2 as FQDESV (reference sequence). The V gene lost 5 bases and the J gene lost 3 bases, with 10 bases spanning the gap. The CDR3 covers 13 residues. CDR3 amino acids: CASSTTEYYGYTF. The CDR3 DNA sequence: TGTGCCAGCAGCACGACAGAGTACTATGGCTACACCTTC.

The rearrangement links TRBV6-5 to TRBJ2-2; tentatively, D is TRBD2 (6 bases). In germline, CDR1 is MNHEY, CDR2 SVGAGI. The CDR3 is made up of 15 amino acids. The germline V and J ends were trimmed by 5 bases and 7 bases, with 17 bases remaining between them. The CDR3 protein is CASSPAGPLSGELFF. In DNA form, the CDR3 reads TGTGCCAGCAGTCCTGCGGGGCCTCTAAGCGGGGAGCTGTTTTTT.

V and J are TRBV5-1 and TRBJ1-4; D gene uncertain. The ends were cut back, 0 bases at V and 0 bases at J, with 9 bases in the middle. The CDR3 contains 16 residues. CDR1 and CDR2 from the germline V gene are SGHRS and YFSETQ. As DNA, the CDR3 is TGCGCCAGCAGCTTGGGGTCAGTTGCAACTAATGAAAAACTGTTTTTT. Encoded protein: CASSLGSVATNEKLFF.

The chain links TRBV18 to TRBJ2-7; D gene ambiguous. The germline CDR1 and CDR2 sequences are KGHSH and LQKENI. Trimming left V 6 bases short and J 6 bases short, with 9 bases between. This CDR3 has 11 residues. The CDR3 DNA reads TGTGCCAGCTCTCAGGAAGGCGAGCAGTACTTC. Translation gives CASSQEGEQYF.

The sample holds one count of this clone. The CDR3 loop reads CASSERMAGRTEAFF. DNA for the CDR3: TGTGCCAGCAGTGAACGGATGGCAGGGCGGACTGAAGCTTTCTTT. The chain has TRBV6-1 and TRBJ1-1, with D possibly matching TRBD1 (5 bases). This CDR3 is 15 amino acids long. The V gene lost 2 bases and the J gene lost 5 bases, with 15 bases spanning the gap. CDR1 is MNHNS and CDR2 is SASEGT in the germline V gene.

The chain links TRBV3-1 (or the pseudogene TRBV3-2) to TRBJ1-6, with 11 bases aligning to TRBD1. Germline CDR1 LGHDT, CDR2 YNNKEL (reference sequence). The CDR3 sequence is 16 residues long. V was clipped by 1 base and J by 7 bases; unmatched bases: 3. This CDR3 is CASSQGRTGGNSPLHF. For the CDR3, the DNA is TGTGCCAGCAGCCAAGGTCGGACAGGGGGCAATTCACCCCTCCACTTT.

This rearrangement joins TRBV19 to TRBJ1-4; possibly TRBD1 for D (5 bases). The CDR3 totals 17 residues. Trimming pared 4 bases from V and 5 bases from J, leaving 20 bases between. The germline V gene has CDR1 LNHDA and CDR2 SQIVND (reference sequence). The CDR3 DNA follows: TGTGCCAGTAGTAGGCCGACAGAACGTGGAGAAAATGAAAAACTGTTTTTT. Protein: CASSRPTERGENEKLFF.

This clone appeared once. CDR3 DNA sequence: TGTGCCAGCAGCCCGGGCTATGGCTACACCTTC. Translation gives CASSPGYGYTF. The chain uses TRBV28 and TRBJ1-2; D uncertain. CDR3 length: 11 residues. The germline CDR1 and CDR2 sequences are MDHEN and SYDVKM. Trimming shortened V by 6 bases and J by 4 bases, and 6 bases separated the two germline ends.

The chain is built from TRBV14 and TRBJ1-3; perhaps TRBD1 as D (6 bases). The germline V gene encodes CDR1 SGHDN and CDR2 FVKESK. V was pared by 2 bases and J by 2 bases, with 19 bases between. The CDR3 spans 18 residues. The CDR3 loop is CASSQRRGGPEAGNTIYF. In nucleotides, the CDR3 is TGTGCCAGCAGCCAAAGAAGGGGGGGCCCAGAGGCTGGAAACACCATATATTTT.

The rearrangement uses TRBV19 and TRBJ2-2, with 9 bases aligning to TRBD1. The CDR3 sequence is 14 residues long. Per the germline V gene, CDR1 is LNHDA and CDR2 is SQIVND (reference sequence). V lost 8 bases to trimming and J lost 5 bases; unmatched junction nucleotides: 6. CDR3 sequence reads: CASLDRGETGELFF. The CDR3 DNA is TGTGCCAGTCTGGACAGGGGAGAGACCGGGGAGCTGTTTTTT.

The CDR3 sequence: CASSLPGTSGNTIYF. CDR3 DNA: TGCGCCAGCAGTCTTCCAGGAACCTCTGGAAACACCATATATTTT. This chain uses TRBV23-1 with TRBJ1-3; D gene unclear. TRBV23-1 is identified as an open reading frame with a role that is uncertain. This CDR3 has 15 residues. Trimming took 4 bases from V and 0 from J, leaving 10 bases between them.

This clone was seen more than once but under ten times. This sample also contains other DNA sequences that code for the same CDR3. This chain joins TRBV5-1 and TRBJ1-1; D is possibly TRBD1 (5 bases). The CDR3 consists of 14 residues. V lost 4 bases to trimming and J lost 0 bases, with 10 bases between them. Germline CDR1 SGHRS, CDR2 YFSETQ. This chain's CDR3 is CASSPDTLNTEAFF. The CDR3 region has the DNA TGCGCCAGCAGCCCGGACACTTTGAACACTGAAGCTTTCTTT.